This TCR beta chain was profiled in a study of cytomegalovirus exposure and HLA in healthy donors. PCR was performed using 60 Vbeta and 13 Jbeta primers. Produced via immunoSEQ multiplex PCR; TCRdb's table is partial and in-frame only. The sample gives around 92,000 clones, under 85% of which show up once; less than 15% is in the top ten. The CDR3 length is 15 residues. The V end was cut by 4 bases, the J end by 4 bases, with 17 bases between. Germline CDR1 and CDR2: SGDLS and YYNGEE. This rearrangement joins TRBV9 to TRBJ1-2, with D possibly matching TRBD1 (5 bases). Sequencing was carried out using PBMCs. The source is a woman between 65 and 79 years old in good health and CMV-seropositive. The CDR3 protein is CASSPLPGGAYGYTF. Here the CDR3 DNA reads TGTGCCAGCAGCCCATTACCGGGAGGGGCCTATGGCTACACCTTC. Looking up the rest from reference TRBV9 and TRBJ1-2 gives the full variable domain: DSGVTQTPKHLITATGQRVTLRCSPRSGDLSVYWYQQSLDQGLQFLIQYYNGEERAKGNILERFSAQQFPDLHSELNLSSLELGDSALYFCASSPLPGGAYGYTFGSGTRLTVV.